This T cell receptor (beta chain) was profiled in a study of cytotoxic CD8 clonotypes in ibrutinib-treated CLL. Overall study context: Of a cohort that held 11 relapsed/refractory and roughly 14 treatment-naive patients, 17 were IGHV unmutated.

Here immunoSEQ multiplex PCR was the method, and the copy in TCRdb shows in-frame clones only, minus some. The data hold approximately 67,000 clones, with 75% to 85% observed a single time. The CDR3 has 12 amino acids. The junction had 6 bases not matched to a gene; V was cut back by 8 bases and J by 4 bases. CDR1 SQVTM and CDR2 ANQGSEA come from the germline V gene. The receptor was derived from a human donor with chronic lymphocytic leukemia. The sample consisted of PBMCs, taken at disease progression, from a patient treated with ibrutinib. This chain uses TRBV29-1 with TRBJ1-2, with 8 bases identical to TRBD1. CDR3 region: CSFRTGSYGYTF. The CDR3 DNA reads as TGCAGCTTCAGGACAGGGAGCTATGGCTACACCTTC.